The rows below give T cell receptor beta chains drawn from one sample of a study of blood T cell repertoires in COVID-19. TCRdb's copy holds only in-frame clones and misses some; the assay was immunoSEQ multiplex PCR. The sample gives nearly 65,000 clones, under 90% of which show up once; less than 15% is in the top ten. The sequenced sample consisted of peripheral blood. The receptors were sampled from a human donor in a cohort sampled during active COVID-19. Both conserved end residues are part of each CDR3. Fields, in order: D gene, V gene, clone size, J gene, CDR3 protein, CDR3 DNA. The D gene is left open where the match is weak. Size is stated for part of the rows, as once, few or many counts, or as a class when the clone is expanded.

D: NA
V: TRBV5-1
size: NA
J: TRBJ1-1
CDR3: CASSLVVGGDTEAFF
DNA: TGCGCCAGCAGCTTGGTGGTTGGGGGGGACACTGAAGCTTTCTTT

D: NA
V: TRBV5-1
size: NA
J: TRBJ1-1
CDR3: CASRNSGEAFF
DNA: TGCGCCAGCAGAAACTCAGGGGAAGCTTTCTTT

D: TRBD2
V: TRBV4-3
size: NA
J: TRBJ2-3
CDR3: CASSQDLSGGGTDTQYF
DNA: TGCGCCAGCAGCCAAGATCTCAGCGGGGGCGGCACAGATACGCAGTATTTT

D: TRBD2
V: TRBV7-2
size: NA
J: TRBJ2-7
CDR3: CASSFPGGAYEQYF
DNA: TGTGCCAGCAGCTTTCCCGGGGGGGCCTACGAGCAGTACTTC

D: NA
V: TRBV7-9
size: few
J: TRBJ1-2
CDR3: CASSPVLRSYGYTF
DNA: TGTGCCAGCAGCCCCGTCCTAAGGAGCTATGGCTACACCTTC

D: NA
V: TRBV7-8
size: NA
J: TRBJ1-1
CDR3: CASSLLVGEGTEAFF
DNA: TGTGCCAGCAGCTTATTGGTGGGAGAGGGCACTGAAGCTTTCTTT

D: NA
V: TRBV14
size: few
J: TRBJ2-7
CDR3: CASSRAGLSSYEQYF
DNA: TGTGCCAGCAGCCGTGCGGGCCTCAGCTCCTACGAGCAGTACTTC

D: NA
V: TRBV5-6
size: NA
J: TRBJ1-1
CDR3: CASSLVKVENTEAFF
DNA: TGTGCCAGCAGCTTGGTCAAAGTAGAGAACACTGAAGCTTTCTTT

D: TRBD1
V: TRBV19
size: few
J: TRBJ1-5
CDR3: CASSTDREGGPQHF
DNA: TGTGCCAGTAGTACAGACAGGGAAGGCGGGCCCCAGCATTTT

D: NA
V: TRBV7-8
size: NA
J: TRBJ2-7
CDR3: CASSLALRDTTSYEQYF
DNA: TGTGCCAGCAGCTTAGCCCTACGGGACACTACCTCCTACGAGCAGTACTTC

D: NA
V: TRBV20-1
size: NA
J: TRBJ1-1
CDR3: CSASSPQAFF
DNA: TGCAGTGCTAGCTCCCCCCAAGCTTTCTTT

D: TRBD2
V: TRBV30
size: NA
J: TRBJ2-7
CDR3: CAWSVLPRLAGLQEQYF
DNA: TGTGCCTGGAGCGTCCTACCCCGACTAGCGGGACTCCAGGAGCAGTACTTC

D: TRBD2
V: TRBV11-2
size: NA
J: TRBJ2-1
CDR3: CASSLLRTSVAEQFF
DNA: TGTGCCAGCAGCTTACTACGGACTAGCGTTGCTGAGCAGTTCTTC

D: TRBD2
V: TRBV11-2
size: once
J: TRBJ2-7
CDR3: CASSSSGGWYEQYF
DNA: TGTGCCAGCAGCTCCTCGGGGGGGTGGTACGAGCAGTACTTC

D: TRBD1
V: TRBV5-1
size: NA
J: TRBJ1-1
CDR3: CASSFGQGALAFF
DNA: TGCGCCAGCAGCTTCGGACAGGGGGCGTTAGCTTTCTTT

D: TRBD1
V: TRBV12-3/TRBV12-4
size: NA
J: TRBJ1-4
CDR3: CASSGQGRERLFF
DNA: TGTGCCAGCAGTGGACAGGGAAGGGAAAGACTGTTTTTT

D: NA
V: TRBV5-5
size: NA
J: TRBJ2-1
CDR3: CASSLGTTNEQFF
DNA: TGTGCCAGCAGCTTGGGGACTACCAATGAGCAGTTCTTC

D: NA
V: TRBV7-2
size: NA
J: TRBJ1-2
CDR3: CASSLAGAPNYGYTF
DNA: TGTGCCAGCAGCTTAGCAGGGGCCCCTAACTATGGCTACACCTTC

D: NA
V: TRBV7-7
size: NA
J: TRBJ1-3
CDR3: CASSFDRTPGNTIYF
DNA: TGTGCTAGCAGCTTCGACAGGACTCCTGGAAACACCATATATTTT

D: TRBD1
V: TRBV7-2
size: NA
J: TRBJ1-2
CDR3: CASSLRTGGGYGYTF
DNA: TGTGCCAGCAGCTTAAGGACAGGGGGCGGGTATGGCTACACCTTC

D: TRBD1
V: TRBV9
size: NA
J: TRBJ2-3
CDR3: CASSKAGQGDSAQYF
DNA: TGTGCCAGCTCCAAAGCCGGACAGGGGGATAGTGCGCAGTATTTT

D: NA
V: TRBV6-5
size: NA
J: TRBJ1-4
CDR3: CASGPLILGEKLFF
DNA: TGTGCCAGCGGGCCTCTAATTCTTGGTGAAAAACTGTTTTTT

D: TRBD1
V: TRBV7-9
size: NA
J: TRBJ1-1
CDR3: CASSVRGPNTEAFF
DNA: TGTGCCAGCAGCGTAAGGGGGCCGAACACTGAAGCTTTCTTT

D: NA
V: TRBV30
size: NA
J: TRBJ1-1
CDR3: CAWSVSGVGEAFF
DNA: TGTGCCTGGAGTGTATCGGGTGTGGGTGAAGCTTTCTTT

D: NA
V: TRBV2
size: few
J: TRBJ1-5
CDR3: CASRTYGVSNQPQHF
DNA: TGTGCCAGCAGGACCTACGGAGTAAGCAATCAGCCCCAGCATTTT

D: TRBD2
V: TRBV5-4
size: NA
J: TRBJ2-7
CDR3: CASSHRPLAGPYEQYF
DNA: TGTGCCAGCAGCCACCGACCACTAGCGGGACCCTACGAGCAGTACTTC

D: TRBD1
V: TRBV4-1
size: NA
J: TRBJ2-3
CDR3: CASSQERTGGVVDTQYF
DNA: TGCGCCAGCAGCCAAGAAAGAACAGGGGGAGTAGTGGATACGCAGTATTTT

D: NA
V: TRBV2
size: NA
J: TRBJ1-6
CDR3: CASVAGRINSPLHF
DNA: TGTGCCAGCGTGGCGGGGAGAATAAATTCACCCCTCCACTTT

D: TRBD2
V: TRBV6-5
size: NA
J: TRBJ2-1
CDR3: CASSRGRSLVNEQFF
DNA: TGTGCCAGCAGCCGCGGGAGAAGTTTAGTAAATGAGCAGTTCTTC

D: TRBD1
V: TRBV4-2
size: few
J: TRBJ1-1
CDR3: CAGGTGRKTEAFF
DNA: TGTGCCGGGGGGACAGGGAGGAAAACTGAAGCTTTCTTT

D: NA
V: TRBV7-9
size: NA
J: TRBJ1-6
CDR3: CASSLARGSNSPLHF
DNA: TGTGCCAGCAGCTTAGCGCGGGGATCCAATTCACCCCTCCACTTT

D: NA
V: TRBV6-5
size: NA
J: TRBJ1-2
CDR3: CASSYEGGNGYTF
DNA: TGTGCCAGCAGTTACGAGGGAGGGAATGGCTACACCTTC

D: NA
V: TRBV4-3
size: NA
J: TRBJ2-7
CDR3: CASSQAAGEFYEQYF
DNA: TGCGCCAGCAGCCAAGCCGCAGGCGAATTTTACGAGCAGTACTTC

D: NA
V: TRBV11-2
size: NA
J: TRBJ1-1
CDR3: CASTRTERVINAFF
DNA: TGTGCCAGTACACGAACAGAGAGAGTAATTAATGCTTTCTTT

D: NA
V: TRBV9
size: NA
J: TRBJ2-7
CDR3: CASSVGGSQSEQYF
DNA: TGTGCCAGCAGCGTCGGGGGTTCGCAAAGTGAGCAGTACTTC

D: TRBD1
V: TRBV19
size: few
J: TRBJ1-1
CDR3: CATNTRGLHTEAFF
DNA: TGTGCCACCAATACCAGGGGGTTGCATACTGAAGCTTTCTTT

D: NA
V: TRBV18
size: NA
J: TRBJ1-1
CDR3: CASSPDLRGGGTEAFF
DNA: TGTGCCAGCTCACCAGACCTAAGGGGGGGTGGTACTGAAGCTTTCTTT

D: NA
V: TRBV7-9
size: NA
J: TRBJ2-3
CDR3: CASSALSAGRTDTQYF
DNA: TGTGCCAGCAGCGCACTGTCAGCGGGTCGCACAGATACGCAGTATTTT

D: TRBD1
V: TRBV7-2
size: NA
J: TRBJ1-2
CDR3: CASSLLGQGGGYTF
DNA: TGTGCCAGCAGCTTATTGGGCCAGGGGGGTGGCTACACCTTC

D: NA
V: TRBV5-1
size: few
J: TRBJ1-5
CDR3: CASSAGTTGTSNQPQHF
DNA: TGCGCCAGCAGCGCTGGGACAACAGGGACAAGCAATCAGCCCCAGCATTTT

D: NA
V: TRBV4-3
size: NA
J: TRBJ1-3
CDR3: CASSPRDSGNTIYF
DNA: TGCGCCAGCAGCCCCAGGGACTCTGGAAACACCATATATTTT

D: TRBD2
V: TRBV5-1
size: NA
J: TRBJ2-3
CDR3: CASSFASGATDTQYF
DNA: TGCGCCAGCAGCTTCGCTAGCGGAGCAACAGATACGCAGTATTTT

D: TRBD2
V: TRBV9
size: NA
J: TRBJ2-5
CDR3: CASSPRLAAEETQYF
DNA: TGTGCCAGCAGCCCAAGACTAGCGGCTGAAGAGACCCAGTACTTC

D: NA
V: TRBV11-1
size: NA
J: TRBJ2-7
CDR3: CASSPGQTYEQYF
DNA: TGTGCCAGCAGCCCGGGACAAACCTACGAGCAGTACTTC

D: NA
V: TRBV5-1
size: NA
J: TRBJ1-1
CDR3: CASSLEATMNTEAFF
DNA: TGCGCCAGCAGCTTGGAGGCGACAATGAACACTGAAGCTTTCTTT

D: TRBD2
V: TRBV7-9
size: NA
J: TRBJ2-1
CDR3: CASSSSGRAVDEQFF
DNA: TGTGCCAGCAGTTCAAGCGGGAGGGCCGTAGATGAGCAGTTCTTC

D: TRBD1
V: TRBV6-5
size: NA
J: TRBJ1-3
CDR3: CASSSPGGRGLNTIYF
DNA: TGTGCCAGCAGTTCCCCCGGGGGCAGGGGGCTAAACACCATATATTTT

D: NA
V: TRBV9
size: NA
J: TRBJ1-1
CDR3: CASTQGQTRLNTEAFF
DNA: TGTGCCAGCACACAAGGACAGACCCGATTGAACACTGAAGCTTTCTTT

D: NA
V: TRBV5-6
size: NA
J: TRBJ2-1
CDR3: CASSLIGYNEQFF
DNA: TGTGCCAGCAGCTTGATCGGTTACAATGAGCAGTTCTTC

D: TRBD1
V: TRBV9
size: few
J: TRBJ1-1
CDR3: CASGPTGTTEAFF
DNA: TGTGCCAGCGGACCGACAGGGACCACTGAAGCTTTCTTT